The sequence of this T cell receptor (beta chain) was determined in a study of blood T cell repertoires in COVID-19. Looking at the study overall: COVID-19 samples, acute and convalescent, were from the United States, Italy and Spain. Sample material is recorded as cDNA or gDNA derived from T cells, B-cell-depleted T cells, or PBMCs.

In the study's own analysis: Reference gene primers were amplified, and this amplification served to estimate nucleated cell counts. Clones were read by immunoSEQ multiplex PCR, and TCRdb kept only the in-frame ones, dropping some. That table is the source of V, J and clone size, and D and trimming were worked out from the DNA. The sample has 75,000 to 90,000 clones; roughly 80% are singletons. The CDR3 extends over 16 amino acids. The germline CDR1 and CDR2 sequences are SEHNR and FQNEAQ (reference sequence). J gave up 6 bases and V 5 bases, and 11 bases lay outside the gene matches. The sample taken for sequencing was peripheral blood. The chain couples TRBV7-9 to TRBJ2-1, with TRBD1 matching over 9 bases. This TCR was sampled from a woman aged 70-85 years with acute or convalescent COVID-19. The DNA of the CDR3 is TGTGCCAGCAGCCCGCATACAGGGGGCCTCGGCAATGAGCAGTTCTTC. It translates to CASSPHTGGLGNEQFF.